The 18 T cell receptor beta chains below all came from one sample that was sequenced in a study of blood T cell repertoires in COVID-19. Here immunoSEQ multiplex PCR was the method, and the copy in TCRdb shows in-frame clones only, minus some. The sample lists about 430,000 clones, 80% to 90% seen once, with approximately 0.92% in the top ten. The sample comprised peripheral blood. These TCRs come from a man aged 18 to 29 with COVID-19, enrolled during active disease.

This chain links TRBV24-1 with TRBJ2-3; TRBD2 might be the D (5 bases). Trimming removed 4 bases at V and 3 bases at J, with 10 bases between. The CDR3 loop spans 14 amino acids. Germline V CDR1 and CDR2: KGHDR, SFDVKD. CDR3 loop: CATSDATRTDTQYF. CDR3 sequence (DNA): TGTGCCACCAGTGACGCTACTAGAACAGATACGCAGTATTTT.

This clone was counted only a few times. The chain joins TRBV7-6 to TRBJ2-1; 8 nucleotides match TRBD2. With V trimmed by 4 bases and J by 5 bases, 7 bases remained unmatched. This CDR3 comprises 15 residues. Germline CDR1 is SGHVS and CDR2 is FNYEAQ. CDR3 sequence reads: CASSSLADPNNEQFF. The CDR3 DNA sequence: TGTGCCAGCAGCTCACTAGCGGATCCTAACAATGAGCAGTTCTTC.

The chain employs TRBV24-1 and TRBJ2-7; 10 bases are a match to TRBD1. CDR1 and CDR2 from the germline V gene are KGHDR and SFDVKD. The CDR3 extends over 15 amino acids. J lost 2 bases, V lost 7 bases, and 7 bases had no gene match. CDR3 bases: TGTGCCACCAGCCCCGGGACAGGGGTTCCCTACGAGCAGTACTTC. As protein: CATSPGTGVPYEQYF.

The V and J genes are TRBV9 and TRBJ2-5; weak D call: TRBD2 (6 bases). V lost 0 bases, J lost 7 bases, and 16 bases lay in between. From germline, CDR1 is SGDLS and CDR2 YYNGEE. CDR3 length: 15 amino acids. The CDR3 DNA sequence: TGTGCCAGCAGCGTAGCGGAGGCGGGGTCGGGGACCCAGTACTTC. This encodes CASSVAEAGSGTQYF.

The chain couples TRBV4-2 to TRBJ2-7; D gene unclear. The CDR3 is made up of 13 amino acids. Trimming cost V 0 bases and J 5 bases, with 8 bases left between them. Looked up from germline, CDR1 is LGHNA and CDR2 is YNFKEQ. In nucleotides, the CDR3 is TGTGCCAGCAGCCAAGATCAGGCAGACGAGCAGTACTTC. Protein product: CASSQDQADEQYF.

The CDR3 coding sequence is TGTGCCAGTAGTCGTACAAGTTGGGGGGGACTACAATACAATGAGCAGTTCTTC. Amino acid sequence: CASSRTSWGGLQYNEQFF. The chain recombines TRBV19 with TRBJ2-1, with 7 positions matching TRBD2. Germline lookup yields CDR1 LNHDA and CDR2 SQIVND (reference sequence). V gave up 5 bases and J gave up 4 bases; unmatched junction bases: 17. The CDR3 runs 18 residues.

The J gene is TRBJ2-1, the V gene TRBV6-5; D is possibly TRBD2 (5 bases). Germline CDR1 is MNHEY and CDR2 is SVGAGI. Between the trimmed V and J ends, which lost 5 bases and 4 bases, there was a span of 12 bases. The CDR3 consists of 14 residues. The CDR3 loop reads CASSKLEPYNEQFF. In nucleotides, the CDR3 is TGTGCCAGCAGTAAACTAGAACCGTACAATGAGCAGTTCTTC.

CDR3 loop: CASSPPGQLYGYTF. The CDR3 DNA is TGTGCCAGCAGCCCCCCCGGACAGCTTTATGGCTACACCTTC. The rearrangement uses TRBV7-9 and TRBJ1-2; tentative D call: TRBD1 (6 bases). Per germline, CDR1 SEHNR and CDR2 FQNEAQ (reference sequence). The CDR3 is 14 residues long. V was pared by 5 bases and J by 5 bases, with 15 bases between. Full variable domain (outside the CDR3, taken from reference TRBV7-9 and TRBJ1-2): DTGVSQNPRHKITKRGQNVTFRCDPISEHNRLYWYRQTLGQGPEFLTYFQNEAQLEKSRLLSDRFSAERPKGSFSTLEIQRTEQGDSAMYLCASSPPGQLYGYTFGSGTRLTVV.

V usage is TRBV2 and J usage is TRBJ1-4, with TRBD1 as a possible D gene (5 bases). Germline V gene lookup returns CDR1 SNHLY and CDR2 FYNNEI. The CDR3 consists of 18 residues. V lost 4 bases and J 0 bases, leaving 18 bases between the germline ends. The CDR3 is CASSAFGSSRATNEKLFF. The CDR3 bases are TGTGCCAGCAGTGCTTTCGGTTCCTCCAGGGCAACTAATGAAAAACTGTTTTTT.

The chain employs TRBV7-2 and TRBJ2-4, with D maybe TRBD1 (5 bases). Germline assignment: CDR1 SGHTA and CDR2 FQGNSA. V dropped 5 bases and J dropped 8 bases, with 16 bases sitting between them. The CDR3 totals 14 residues. The CDR3 is CASSLSYQGDIQYF. The CDR3 nucleotides read TGTGCCAGCAGCCTGTCTTACCAGGGTGACATTCAGTACTTC.

This chain connects TRBV18 to TRBJ2-7; 13 positions agree with TRBD2. This CDR3 comprises 15 residues. CDR1 is KGHSH, CDR2 LQKENI, per germline. The V segment lost 2 bases and the J segment 5 bases; nucleotides outside the gene matches: 3. CDR3 amino acids: CASSPTSGGADEQYF. In nucleotides, the CDR3 is TGTGCCAGCTCACCAACTAGCGGGGGGGCCGACGAGCAGTACTTC.

The CDR3 DNA sequence: TGTGCCAGCAGTGACGCTCGTGGGGCTACACCACCTCTTGGGGCCAACGTCCTGACTTTC. Amino acid sequence: CASSDARGATPPLGANVLTF. The chain links TRBV6-2 or TRBV6-3 to TRBJ2-6; the D gene is possibly TRBD1 (5 bases). The germline V gene encodes CDR1 MNHEY and CDR2 SVGEGT. V lost 5 bases and J lost 3, with 26 bases in between. This CDR3 has 20 amino acids.

This chain uses TRBV7-9 with TRBJ1-1; no clear D. With 6 bases removed from V and 2 bases from J, the gap between germline ends came to 7 bases. This CDR3 has 12 amino acids. Germline loops: CDR1 SEHNR, CDR2 FQNEAQ (reference sequence). The CDR3 loop is CASSFSNTEAFF. DNA for the CDR3: TGTGCCAGCAGTTTCTCTAACACTGAAGCTTTCTTT.

The J gene is TRBJ1-6, the V gene TRBV2, with D unresolved. The CDR3 loop spans 18 amino acids. In germline, CDR1 is SNHLY, CDR2 FYNNEI. Trimming left V 3 bases short and J 0 bases short, with 15 bases between. CDR3 region: CASSEPDGGSSYNSPLHF. The DNA for the CDR3 is TGTGCCAGCAGTGAGCCGGACGGAGGGAGCTCCTATAATTCACCCCTCCACTTT.

This chain connects TRBV2 to TRBJ2-3; 11 nucleotides line up with TRBD2. CDR3 size: 15 residues. CDR1 SNHLY and CDR2 FYNNEI come from the germline V gene. Trimming removed 8 bases from V and 4 bases from J; junction bases left unmatched: 8. In nucleotides, the CDR3 is TGTGCCAGCCTCCTAGCGGGGGGCATCGCAGATACGCAGTATTTT. Translating gives CASLLAGGIADTQYF.

The chain carries TRBV19 and TRBJ2-2, with a tentative D call TRBD2 (6 bases). V was shortened by 11 bases and J by 5 bases, with 15 bases between the two germline ends. Germline loops: CDR1 LNHDA, CDR2 SQIVND (reference sequence). CDR3 length equals 13 residues. The CDR3, as DNA: TGTGCCGTAAGGGACTGGCCGACCGGGGAGCTGTTTTTT. It is translated as CAVRDWPTGELFF.

The chain combines TRBV6-5 with TRBJ2-7; D is possibly TRBD1 (5 bases). With 8 bases removed from V and 5 bases from J, the gap between germline ends came to 16 bases. The germline gives CDR1 MNHEY, CDR2 SVGAGI. This CDR3 is built from 13 residues. As DNA, the CDR3 is TGTGCCAGCGGTAGGTGGGGCCCCAACGAGCAGTACTTC. Its translation: CASGRWGPNEQYF.

This chain joins TRBV29-1 and TRBJ2-4, with TRBD1 as a possible D gene (6 bases). Per germline, CDR1 SQVTM and CDR2 ANQGSEA. Trimming took 4 bases from V and 1 from J, leaving 8 bases between them. CDR3 length: 13 residues. The CDR3 loop reads CSVGGLAKNIQYF. The CDR3 DNA is TGCAGCGTTGGGGGGCTGGCCAAAAACATTCAGTACTTC. The complete variable domain, with remaining parts taken from reference TRBV29-1 and TRBJ2-4, reads SAVISQKPSRDICQRGTSLTIQCQVDSQVTMMFWYRQQPGQSLTLIATANQGSEATYESGFVIDKFPISRPNLTFSTLTVSNMSPEDSSIYLCSVGGLAKNIQYFGAGTRLSVL.